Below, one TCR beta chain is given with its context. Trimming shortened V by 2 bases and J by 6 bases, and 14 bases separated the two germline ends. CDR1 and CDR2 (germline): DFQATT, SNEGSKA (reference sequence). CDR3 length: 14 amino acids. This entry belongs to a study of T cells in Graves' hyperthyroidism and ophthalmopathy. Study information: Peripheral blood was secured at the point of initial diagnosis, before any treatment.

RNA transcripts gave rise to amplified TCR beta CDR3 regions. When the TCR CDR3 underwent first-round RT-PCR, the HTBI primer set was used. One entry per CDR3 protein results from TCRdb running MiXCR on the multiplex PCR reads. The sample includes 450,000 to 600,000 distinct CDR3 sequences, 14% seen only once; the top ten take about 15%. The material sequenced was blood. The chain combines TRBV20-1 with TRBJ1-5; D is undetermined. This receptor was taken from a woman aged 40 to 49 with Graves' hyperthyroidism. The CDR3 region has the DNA TGCAGTGCTAGACTGGGGATTGGTGTTCAGCCCCAGCATTTT. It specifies CSARLGIGVQPQHF.